Listed below are T cell receptor beta chains from one sample, sequenced in a study of blood T cells in healthy people across ages. TCRdb redid the calling of the 5' RACE reads with MiXCR, one entry per CDR3 protein. The repertoire holds about 640,000 distinct CDR3 sequences, 58% seen once, with 30% to 40% in the top ten. Sequenced: blood. The receptor set was obtained from a man aged 55 to 69 in good health. CDR3s include the opening cysteine and the closing phenylalanine or tryptophan. The order of the fields is J gene, V gene, CDR3 protein.

>TRBJ1-5|TRBV20-1
CSARDLINQPQHF
>TRBJ1-2|TRBV12-3/TRBV12-4
CASSFSVLYGYTF
>TRBJ2-4|TRBV15
CATSRGTGTAKNIQYF
>TRBJ2-1|TRBV5-1
CASSLDSLSSYNEQFF
>TRBJ2-5|TRBV4-2
CASSQEGLGGRTQYF
>TRBJ2-3|TRBV10-1
CASSVGSASTDTQYF
>TRBJ2-3|TRBV9
CASSVRNGGGRADTQYF
>TRBJ1-5|TRBV2
CASNRVYSNQPQHF
>TRBJ2-3|TRBV12-3/TRBV12-4
CASSDGGGKQYF
>TRBJ2-1|TRBV6-5
CASSSTFPDRRQFF
>TRBJ2-1|TRBV29-1
CSVVITGGEQFF
>TRBJ2-4|TRBV24-1
CATSENRGLAKNIQYF
>TRBJ2-1|TRBV6-5
CASSYGHGLAGSPNEQFF
>TRBJ1-4|TRBV12-3/TRBV12-4
CASSLTGGASNEKLFF
>TRBJ1-6|TRBV28
CASSLRHLWSPLHF
>TRBJ2-3|TRBV2
CASRAISDTQYF
>TRBJ2-7|TRBV20-1
CSARDGGIYSYEQYF
>TRBJ2-3|TRBV9
CASSTRQTDTQYF
>TRBJ2-7|TRBV10-3
CAISVIGSEQYF
>TRBJ1-6|TRBV10-3
CAIGRDRNSPLHF
>TRBJ2-5|TRBV6-1
CASSGMGGAGETQYF
>TRBJ2-5|TRBV2
CASSPRTSGARTQYF
>TRBJ2-3|TRBV3-1
CASKQGGASTDTQYF
>TRBJ2-3|TRBV4-1
CASSDTRTHTDTQYF
>TRBJ2-2|TRBV28
CASTTGGRYTGELFF
>TRBJ2-3|TRBV5-1
CASSLVGGPSTDTQYF
>TRBJ2-1|TRBV6-2/TRBV6-3
CASSSPGPSYNEQFF
>TRBJ1-5|TRBV2
CASTRDSNQPQHF
>TRBJ2-5|TRBV18
CASSPPGLAVVRETQYF
>TRBJ2-1|TRBV5-1
CASSISGGAQNEQFF
>-|TRBV3-1
CASTGPETQYF
>TRBJ2-3|TRBV4-1
CASSETGTSGGSDTQYF